These T cell receptor beta chains were read from a single sample in a study of T cells after yellow fever vaccination. TCRdb analysed the 5' RACE reads with MiXCR anew, one entry per CDR3 protein. The sample consists of roughly 250,000 distinct CDR3 sequences, 10% to 15% of them appearing once. The sample in question was CD4+ T cells sorted from PBMCs, obtained 45 days after the yellow fever booster vaccination. The receptors come from a man aged 25 to 40 who received the YFV17D yellow fever vaccine. The CDR3 runs from the conserved cysteine through the conserved F or W. The order of the fields is clone size, V gene, D gene, J gene, CDR3 protein, CDR3 DNA. A D gene is named only where the DNA matches it firmly. Expanded clones get a size class; other rows say once, few or many, or leave the size out.

abundance: many; v_gene: TRBV20-1; d_gene: NA; j_gene: TRBJ2-3; CDR3aa: CSARVLGSQADTQYF; CDR3nt: TGCAGTGCTAGAGTTCTTGGTAGCCAAGCAGATACGCAGTATTTT
abundance: many; v_gene: TRBV10-3; d_gene: NA; j_gene: TRBJ1-1; CDR3aa: CAINLDSNTEAFF; CDR3nt: TGTGCCATCAACCTGGACAGCAACACTGAAGCTTTCTTT
abundance: NA; v_gene: TRBV20-1; d_gene: TRBD2; j_gene: TRBJ2-1; CDR3aa: CSILFTGGAHSGRRIIGGEQFF; CDR3nt: TGCAGTATCCTGTTTACGGGAGGGGCTCACAGCGGGAGAAGGATCATTGGCGGTGAGCAGTTCTTC
abundance: NA; v_gene: TRBV19; d_gene: TRBD2; j_gene: TRBJ2-1; CDR3aa: CASRRLAGVYNEQFF; CDR3nt: TGTGCCAGTAGACGACTAGCGGGAGTCTACAATGAGCAGTTCTTC
abundance: NA; v_gene: TRBV4-3; d_gene: NA; j_gene: TRBJ2-1; CDR3aa: CASSQEHLGRHNEQFF; CDR3nt: TGCGCCAGCAGCCAAGAGCACCTAGGTAGGCACAATGAGCAGTTCTTC
abundance: few; v_gene: TRBV12-3/TRBV12-4; d_gene: NA; j_gene: TRBJ1-1; CDR3aa: CASSSPTYPNTEAFF; CDR3nt: TGTGCCAGCAGTTCCCCGACATATCCGAACACTGAAGCTTTCTTT
abundance: NA; v_gene: TRBV7-8; d_gene: NA; j_gene: TRBJ2-7; CDR3aa: CASSLGTQNEQYF; CDR3nt: TGTGCCAGCAGCTTAGGGACACAGAACGAGCAGTACTTC
abundance: few; v_gene: TRBV7-2; d_gene: TRBD2; j_gene: TRBJ2-1; CDR3aa: CASRAGTYNEQFF; CDR3nt: TGTGCCAGCAGAGCGGGAACCTACAATGAGCAGTTCTTC
abundance: many; v_gene: TRBV20-1; d_gene: TRBD2; j_gene: TRBJ2-2; CDR3aa: CSASTSGNTGELFF; CDR3nt: TGCAGTGCTAGCACTAGCGGAAACACCGGGGAGCTGTTTTTT
abundance: few; v_gene: TRBV6-5; d_gene: TRBD1; j_gene: TRBJ1-2; CDR3aa: CASRIDRAGGYTF; CDR3nt: TGTGCCAGCAGAATCGACAGGGCGGGTGGCTACACCTTC
abundance: NA; v_gene: TRBV5-4; d_gene: NA; j_gene: TRBJ2-5; CDR3aa: CASSLDQGRQYF; CDR3nt: TGTGCCAGCAGCTTGGACCAGGGGCGCCAGTACTTC
abundance: NA; v_gene: TRBV7-2; d_gene: NA; j_gene: TRBJ2-5; CDR3aa: CASSLGPYQETQYF; CDR3nt: TGTGCCAGCAGCTTAGGCCCATACCAAGAGACCCAGTACTTC
abundance: few; v_gene: TRBV4-3; d_gene: TRBD2; j_gene: TRBJ2-4; CDR3aa: CASSQVRPSGSIENIQYF; CDR3nt: TGCGCCAGCAGCCAAGTGAGGCCTAGCGGGAGTATTGAAAACATTCAGTACTTC
abundance: many; v_gene: TRBV20-1; d_gene: NA; j_gene: TRBJ2-5; CDR3aa: CSVWDFSPGTQYF; CDR3nt: TGCAGTGTTTGGGACTTCTCCCCGGGGACCCAGTACTTC
abundance: once; v_gene: TRBV7-2; d_gene: TRBD2; j_gene: TRBJ2-4; CDR3aa: CASSLPWAGENIQYF; CDR3nt: TGTGCCAGCAGCCTCCCCTGGGCGGGAGAAAACATTCAGTACTTC
abundance: NA; v_gene: TRBV20-1; d_gene: TRBD2; j_gene: TRBJ2-5; CDR3aa: CSARATSGEETQYF; CDR3nt: TGCAGTGCTAGGGCTACTAGCGGAGAAGAGACCCAGTACTTC
abundance: few; v_gene: TRBV18; d_gene: NA; j_gene: TRBJ2-4; CDR3aa: CASSGTTLDIQYF; CDR3nt: TGTGCCAGCTCGGGGACAACGCTGGACATTCAGTACTTC
abundance: few; v_gene: TRBV7-2; d_gene: TRBD2; j_gene: TRBJ2-3; CDR3aa: CASSVRAAGGTDTQYF; CDR3nt: TGTGCCAGCAGCGTCCGGGCTGCCGGGGGGACAGATACGCAGTATTTT
abundance: few; v_gene: TRBV7-9; d_gene: NA; j_gene: TRBJ2-1; CDR3aa: CASSRDSLNPYNEQFF; CDR3nt: TGTGCCAGCAGCCGGGATTCGCTGAACCCCTACAATGAGCAGTTCTTC
abundance: few; v_gene: TRBV6-5; d_gene: NA; j_gene: TRBJ2-7; CDR3aa: CASSYRALRSYEQYF; CDR3nt: TGTGCCAGCAGTTACCGCGCACTAAGGTCCTACGAGCAGTACTTC
abundance: NA; v_gene: TRBV7-2; d_gene: TRBD2; j_gene: TRBJ2-7; CDR3aa: CASRLGTGTSGSYEQYF; CDR3nt: TGTGCCAGCAGATTAGGGACCGGGACTAGCGGGAGTTACGAGCAGTACTTC